A selection of T cell receptor beta chains follows, all from one sample in a study of PD-1 blockade in mismatch repair-deficient tumors. Assay used: immunoSEQ multiplex PCR; TCRdb lists only in-frame clones, some missing. The sample includes roughly 14,000 clones, 70% to 90% seen only once; the top ten take roughly 11%. Antigens of these TCRs are unknown. The specimen was cells cultured in vitro, collected from a patient treated with pembrolizumab. Receptors originate from an adult with mismatch repair-deficient cancer. The CDR3 runs from the conserved cysteine through the conserved F or W. Fields, in order: D gene, V gene, clone size, J gene, CDR3 length, CDR3 protein, CDR3 DNA. The D gene is left open where the match is weak. Only some rows state a clone size, as once, few, many or a class for expanded clones.

>TRBD2|TRBV7-6|.|TRBJ2-7|15
CASSLDASGGYEQYF
TGTGCCAGCAGCTTAGATGCTAGCGGGGGCTACGAGCAGTACTTC
>.|TRBV5-6|once|TRBJ2-5|17
CASSLYGYVGGQETQYF
TGTGCCAGCAGCTTGTATGGATATGTTGGGGGCCAAGAGACCCAGTACTTC
>.|TRBV7-9|few|TRBJ1-1|16
CASSLGSAGSETEAFF
TGTGCCAGCAGCTTAGGTTCTGCAGGGTCTGAAACTGAAGCTTTCTTT
>.|TRBV5-6|.|TRBJ2-7|14
CASSPLLGRGEQYF
TGTGCCAGCAGCCCACTCCTGGGAAGGGGAGAGCAGTACTTC
>TRBD2|TRBV5-4|.|TRBJ2-1|13
CASSLAYTGLKFF
TGTGCCAGCAGCTTGGCCTATACGGGACTAAAGTTCTTC
>.|TRBV5-4|.|TRBJ2-1|14
CASSLYDLYNEQFF
TGTGCCAGCAGCTTGTATGACCTTTACAATGAGCAGTTCTTC
>.|TRBV28|.|TRBJ1-2|13
CATGRAEGGGYTF
TGTGCCACCGGGCGGGCCGAAGGAGGTGGCTACACCTTC
>.|TRBV4-1|.|TRBJ2-7|14
CASSQATESYEQYF
TGCGCCAGCAGCCAAGCGACAGAGTCCTACGAGCAGTACTTC
>TRBD1|TRBV13|.|TRBJ1-1|16
CASSLGLGQGGTEAFF
TGTGCCAGCAGCTTAGGCCTAGGGCAGGGGGGAACTGAAGCTTTCTTT
>TRBD1|TRBV9|medium-sized|TRBJ2-7|16
CASSVGAGTGLIEQYF
TGTGCCAGCAGCGTAGGAGCAGGGACAGGGTTAATCGAGCAGTACTTC
>.|TRBV12-1|.|TRBJ2-5|16
CASSFNQTDNQETQYF
TGTGCCAGCAGCTTTAACCAGACAGACAACCAAGAGACCCAGTACTTC
>TRBD2|TRBV9|.|TRBJ2-3|14
CASSVSGREDTQYF
TGTGCCAGCAGCGTTAGCGGGAGAGAGGATACGCAGTATTTT
>.|TRBV6-6|.|TRBJ1-2|14
CASSSGGENYGYTF
TGTGCCAGCAGTTCGGGGGGGGAAAACTATGGCTACACCTTC
>TRBD2|TRBV5-1|.|TRBJ2-3|16
CASSWGLAFSTDTQYF
TGCGCCAGCAGCTGGGGACTAGCCTTTAGCACAGATACGCAGTATTTT
>.|TRBV12-2|.|TRBJ1-5|17
CASRLASAIAINQPQHF
TGTGCAAGTCGCTTAGCCTCCGCTATAGCCATCAATCAGCCCCAGCATTTT
>.|TRBV6-5|.|TRBJ2-6|15
CASSRGGSGANVLTF
TGTGCCAGCAGCAGGGGGGGCTCTGGGGCCAACGTCCTGACTTTC
>TRBD1|TRBV6-1|.|TRBJ2-3|15
CASSGDRGRTDTQYF
TGTGCCAGCAGTGGGGACAGGGGGCGAACAGATACGCAGTATTTT
>.|TRBV15|.|TRBJ1-1|15
CATSREQGYYTEAFF
TGTGCCACCAGCAGAGAGCAGGGTTACTACACTGAAGCTTTCTTT
>TRBD1|TRBV4-1|.|TRBJ2-7|16
CASSQGPGGASYEQYF
TGCGCCAGCAGCCAAGGACCAGGGGGCGCTTCCTACGAGCAGTACTTC
>.|TRBV7-9|.|TRBJ1-1|14
CASSFAAMNTEAFF
TGTGCCAGCAGCTTCGCAGCCATGAACACTGAAGCTTTCTTT
>TRBD1|TRBV7-8|once|TRBJ1-1|14
CASSLVGGGTEAFF
TGTGCCAGCAGCTTAGTAGGGGGCGGGACTGAAGCTTTCTTT
>.|TRBV5-8|.|TRBJ2-3|14
CASSLSLGTDTQYF
TGTGCCAGCAGCTTGAGCTTGGGCACAGATACGCAGTATTTT
>TRBD1|TRBV6-1|.|TRBJ2-7|14
CASSIRQGRYEQYF
TGTGCCAGCAGTATACGACAGGGGAGATACGAGCAGTACTTC
>TRBD2|TRBV11-3|.|TRBJ2-1|14
CASSWGGPYNEQFF
TGTGCCAGCAGCTGGGGGGGTCCCTACAATGAGCAGTTCTTC
>.|TRBV30|.|TRBJ1-2|13
CAWSVSGSSGYTF
TGTGCCTGGAGTGTTAGTGGGTCGTCAGGCTACACCTTC
>TRBD2|TRBV7-3|.|TRBJ2-1|12
CASSKIAGLGFF
TGTGCCAGCAGCAAAATAGCGGGGCTGGGGTTCTTC
>TRBD2|TRBV5-1|.|TRBJ2-5|13
CASSAGAEETQYF
TGCGCCAGCTCCGCGGGAGCGGAGGAGACCCAGTACTTC
>.|TRBV5-1|.|TRBJ2-7|14
CASSLWAEPYEQYF
TGCGCCAGCAGCCTGTGGGCAGAACCCTACGAGCAGTACTTC
>.|TRBV12-5|.|TRBJ2-2|13
CASGTIFTGELFF
TGTGCTAGTGGCACCATCTTCACCGGGGAGCTGTTTTTT
>.|TRBV18|.|TRBJ1-1|18
CASSPPGLSGQRNTEAFF
TGTGCCAGCTCACCACCGGGGTTATCTGGACAGAGGAACACTGAAGCTTTCTTT
>.|TRBV7-8|.|TRBJ2-1|14
CASSIRGFRDEQFF
TGTGCCAGCAGCATTCGGGGCTTTAGAGATGAGCAGTTCTTC
>.|TRBV6-4|few|TRBJ2-1|13
CASSDSSYNEQFF
TGTGCCAGCAGTGACAGCTCCTACAATGAGCAGTTCTTC
>.|TRBV18|once|TRBJ2-3|16
CASSPPTTGGTDTQYF
TGTGCCAGCTCACCACCGACAACAGGCGGCACAGATACGCAGTATTTT
>.|TRBV27|.|TRBJ2-7|13
CASSRGWVYEQYF
TGTGCCAGCAGCAGGGGATGGGTCTACGAGCAGTACTTC
>.|TRBV18|.|TRBJ1-1|14
CASSPPRANTEAFF
TGTGCCAGCTCACCACCACGGGCGAACACTGAAGCTTTCTTT
>.|TRBV6-5|.|TRBJ1-1|13
CASSITPNTEAFF
TGTGCCAGCAGCATCACACCGAACACTGAAGCTTTCTTT
>.|TRBV2|large|TRBJ2-1|15
CASSSGLGEYDEQFF
TGTGCCAGCAGTTCTGGGTTGGGGGAGTATGATGAGCAGTTCTTC
>.|TRBV9|.|TRBJ1-6|17
CASSVEAKTSYNSPLHF
TGTGCCAGCAGCGTAGAAGCCAAGACCTCCTATAATTCACCCCTCCACTTT
>TRBD2|TRBV19|.|TRBJ2-1|13
CASSGGRRNEQFF
TGTGCCAGTAGTGGCGGGAGACGCAATGAGCAGTTCTTC